Shown below are 10 T cell receptor beta chains from a single sample sequenced in a study of response to subunit inactivated influenza vaccine. TCRdb used MiXCR to reprocess the RT-PCR reads, holding one entry per CDR3 protein. The table lists about half a million distinct CDR3 sequences, 6% to 9% of them singletons, with 10% to 15% in the top ten. The starting material was PBMCs from blood, obtained roughly 24 months after vaccination. The receptors derive from a man aged 50 to 75 who received an inactivated influenza vaccine.

There are many counts of this clonotype. The chain joins TRBV4-3 to TRBJ2-3; D call uncertain. The germline gives CDR1 LGHNA, CDR2 YSLEER. Between the trimmed V and J ends, which lost 2 bases and 0 bases, there was a span of 9 bases. The CDR3 covers 15 residues. The CDR3 reads CASSQLLASTDTQYF. For the CDR3, the DNA is TGCGCCAGCAGCCAACTGCTGGCTAGCACAGATACGCAGTATTTT.

About this clonotype: Germline is not matched at one junction end, which may reflect a read error. The chain employs TRBV6-4 and TRBJ2-3, with 10 bases that match TRBD1. The CDR3 extends over 18 amino acids. Germline V gene data show CDR1 as MRHNA and CDR2 as SNTAGT. CDR3 sequence (DNA): TGTGTCAGCAGTGAGCGTTTCGGGACAGGGGTTTGGACAGATACGCAGTATTTT. Translating gives CVSSERFGTGVWTDTQYF.

The chain joins TRBV11-1 to TRBJ2-4; a possible D gene is TRBD1 (5 bases). Trimming pared 2 bases from V and 2 bases from J, leaving 19 bases between. This CDR3 has 18 amino acids. The germline gives CDR1 SGHAT, CDR2 FQDESV (reference sequence). CDR3 DNA sequence: TGTGCCAGCAGCTTATGGGGCAGGGTTTCCATGACCAAAAACATTCAGTACTTC. Residues: CASSLWGRVSMTKNIQYF.

This rearrangement joins TRBV7-9 to TRBJ2-7; D is undetermined. From germline, CDR1 is SEHNR and CDR2 FQNEAQ (reference sequence). There are 14 residues in the CDR3. The V end lost 4 bases, the J end lost 2 bases, and 12 bases lay between the germline ends. Here the CDR3 DNA reads TGTGCCAGCAGCTCAAAGACCAACCCCTACGAGCAGTACTTC. It encodes CASSSKTNPYEQYF.

This sequence joins TRBV20-1 and TRBJ2-1; no definite D call. V lost 4 bases and J 3 bases, leaving 16 bases between the germline ends. The CDR3 consists of 15 residues. Germline V gene lookup returns CDR1 DFQATT and CDR2 SNEGSKA (reference sequence). The CDR3 protein is CSAKNPSSDYNEQFF. CDR3 nucleotide sequence: TGCAGTGCTAAAAACCCCAGCTCGGACTACAATGAGCAGTTCTTC.

This clonotype was counted at least ten times. This chain joins TRBV12-3 or TRBV12-4 and TRBJ2-2; no definite D call. The CDR3 is 15 amino acids. V was trimmed by 6 bases and J by 2 bases, leaving 13 bases between them. This CDR3 is CASRALDTNTGELFF. The CDR3 DNA reads TGTGCCAGCAGGGCTCTCGACACCAACACCGGGGAGCTGTTTTTT.

The chain couples TRBV4-1 to TRBJ2-1; D remains unclear. Trimming took off 1 base at V and 5 bases at J, with 12 bases between the two ends. CDR1 is MGHRA, CDR2 YSYEKL, per germline. The CDR3 is 15 residues long. CDR3 region: CASSQVISPNNEQFF. CDR3 DNA: TGCGCCAGCAGCCAAGTAATAAGTCCGAACAATGAGCAGTTCTTC.

The CDR3 is CASSRWTSAMTRTPTDTQYF. The CDR3 coding sequence is TGTGCCAGCAGCCGATGGACTAGCGCGATGACAAGAACCCCCACAGATACGCAGTATTTT. The chain is built from TRBV6-2 or TRBV6-3 and TRBJ2-3, with TRBD2 identical over 9 bases. This CDR3 region has 20 residues. With V trimmed by 6 bases and J by 2 bases, 21 bases remained unmatched. In germline, CDR1 is MNHEY, CDR2 SVGEGT.

This clonotype was seen ten or more times. The V gene is TRBV20-1, the J gene TRBJ2-5; D unresolved. V lost 3 bases to trimming and J lost 5 bases, with 7 bases between them. Germline CDR1 DFQATT, CDR2 SNEGSKA (reference sequence). The length of the CDR3 is 11 residues. The CDR3 spells CSASSPETQYF. CDR3 coding DNA: TGCAGTGCTAGTAGCCCGGAGACCCAGTACTTC.

This clonotype was observed a single time. This may be a read error: a much more frequent sequence differs by one nucleotide. The V gene is TRBV20-1, the J gene TRBJ1-1; D remains unclear. The length of the CDR3 is 13 residues. The germline gives CDR1 DFQATT, CDR2 SNEGSKA (reference sequence). The CDR3 spells CRVQDVLNTEAFF. For the CDR3, the DNA is TGCAGAGTCCAGGACGTTCTGAACACTGAAGCTTTCTTT.